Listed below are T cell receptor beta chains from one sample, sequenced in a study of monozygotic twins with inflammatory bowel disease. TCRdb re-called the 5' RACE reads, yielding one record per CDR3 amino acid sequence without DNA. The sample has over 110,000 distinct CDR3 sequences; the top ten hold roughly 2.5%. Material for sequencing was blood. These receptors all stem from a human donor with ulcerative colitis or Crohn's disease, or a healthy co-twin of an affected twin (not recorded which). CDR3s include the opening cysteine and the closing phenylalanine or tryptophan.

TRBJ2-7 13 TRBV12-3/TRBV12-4 CASWAGGTIEQYF
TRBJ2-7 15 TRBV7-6 CASSKRDRGFHEQYF
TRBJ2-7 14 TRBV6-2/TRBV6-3 CASSSPGGSREQYF
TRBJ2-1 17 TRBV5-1 CASSLAIRVRSYNEQFF
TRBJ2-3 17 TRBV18 CASSPPRLAGYTDTQYF
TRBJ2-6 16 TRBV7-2 CASSLATGSGANVLTF
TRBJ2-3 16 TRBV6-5 CASSYSFRQGPDTQYF
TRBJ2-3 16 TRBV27 CASTLLQGSNTDTQYF
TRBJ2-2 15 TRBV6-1 CASSLPGQNTGELFF
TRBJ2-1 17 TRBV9 CASSPRLATEIYNEQFF
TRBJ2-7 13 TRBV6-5 CASSYSSRGLEYF
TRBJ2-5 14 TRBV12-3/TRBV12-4 CASSLPETWETQYF
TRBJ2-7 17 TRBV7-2 CASSSGWRSGGAYEQYF
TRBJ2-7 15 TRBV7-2 CASSLETSGGYEQYF
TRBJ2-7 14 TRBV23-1 CASSHSLRSYEQYF
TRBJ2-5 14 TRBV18 CASSPQAGGGTQYF